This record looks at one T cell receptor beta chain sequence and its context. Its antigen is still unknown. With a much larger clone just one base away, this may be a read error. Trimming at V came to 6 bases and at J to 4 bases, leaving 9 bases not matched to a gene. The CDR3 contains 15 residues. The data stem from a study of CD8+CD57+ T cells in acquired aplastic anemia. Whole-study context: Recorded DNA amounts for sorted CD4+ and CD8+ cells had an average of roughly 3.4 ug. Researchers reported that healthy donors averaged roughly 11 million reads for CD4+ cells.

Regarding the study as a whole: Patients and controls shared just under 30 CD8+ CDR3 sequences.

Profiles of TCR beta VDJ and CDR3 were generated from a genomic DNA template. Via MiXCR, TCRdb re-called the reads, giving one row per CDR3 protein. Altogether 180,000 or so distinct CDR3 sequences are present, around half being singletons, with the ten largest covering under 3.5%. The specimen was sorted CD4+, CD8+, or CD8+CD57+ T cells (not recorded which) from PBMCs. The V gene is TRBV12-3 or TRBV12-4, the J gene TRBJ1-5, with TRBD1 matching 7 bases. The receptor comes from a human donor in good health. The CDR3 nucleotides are TGTGCCAGCAGGGGACGATCAGGGGGGAATCAGCCCCAGCATTTT. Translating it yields CASRGRSGGNQPQHF.